Listed below are T cell receptor beta chains from one sample, sequenced in a study of shared clonotypes between healthy human individuals. Clones were sequenced by immunoSEQ multiplex PCR, and TCRdb holds only the in-frame ones, with some missing. The data hold hundreds of thousands of clones, with 90% to 97% observed a single time. The sequenced sample was naive CD8+ T cells sorted from blood. These receptors were obtained from a woman in her twenties or thirties in good health. Each CDR3 is given without its conserved first and last residue.

cdr3_length | j_call | v_call | cdr3_aa
14 | TRBJ2-5 | TRBV6-5 | ASSSLTSGDQETQY
15 | TRBJ2-1 | TRBV19 | ASQTPYTSGGGNEQF
13 | TRBJ2-2 | TRBV28 | ASSEAGPNTGELF
11 | TRBJ2-3 | TRBV28 | ASSLLATDTQY
11 | TRBJ1-4 | TRBV7-9 | ASSPGTGDKLF
10 | TRBJ1-5 | TRBV27 | ASRTANQPQH
17 | TRBJ2-1 | TRBV28 | ASSSPLKTTSGRGFEQF
12 | TRBJ2-7 | TRBV5-1 | ASSSDRGSYEQY
13 | TRBJ2-1 | TRBV19 | ASSIWQGVDNEQF
12 | TRBJ2-7 | TRBV9 | ASSVDGRAHEQY